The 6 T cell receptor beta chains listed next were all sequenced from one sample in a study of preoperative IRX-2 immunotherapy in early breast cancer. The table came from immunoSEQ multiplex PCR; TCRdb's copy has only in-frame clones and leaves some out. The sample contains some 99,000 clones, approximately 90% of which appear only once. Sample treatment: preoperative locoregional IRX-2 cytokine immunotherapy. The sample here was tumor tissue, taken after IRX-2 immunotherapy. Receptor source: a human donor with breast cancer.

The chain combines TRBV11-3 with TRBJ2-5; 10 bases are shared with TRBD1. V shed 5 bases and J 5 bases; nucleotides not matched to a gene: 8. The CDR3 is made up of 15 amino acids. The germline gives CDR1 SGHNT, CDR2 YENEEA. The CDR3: CASSPGDRGVETQYF. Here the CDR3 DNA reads TGTGCCAGCAGCCCGGGGGACAGGGGCGTGGAGACCCAGTACTTC.

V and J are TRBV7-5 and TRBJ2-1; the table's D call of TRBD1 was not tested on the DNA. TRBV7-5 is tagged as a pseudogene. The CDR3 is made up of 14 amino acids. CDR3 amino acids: CASSHLQIYNEQFF. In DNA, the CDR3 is TGTGCCAGCAGCCACCTACAGATCTACAATGAGCAGTTCTTC.

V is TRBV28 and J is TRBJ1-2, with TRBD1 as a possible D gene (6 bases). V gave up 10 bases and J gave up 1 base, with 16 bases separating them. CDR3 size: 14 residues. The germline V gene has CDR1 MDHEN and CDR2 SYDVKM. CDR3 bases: TGTGCCATCTCCGGGACACTGCGTAACTATGGCTACACCTTC. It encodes CAISGTLRNYGYTF.

The CDR3 DNA reads TGTGCCACCAGCAGAGTGGCAGGACTTGGTAAAGCTTTCTTT. Amino acid sequence: CATSRVAGLGKAFF. The rearrangement joins TRBV15 to TRBJ1-1; D remains ambiguous. Per germline, CDR1 LNHNV and CDR2 YYDKDF (reference sequence). The CDR3 contains 14 residues. Trimming took 1 base from V and 9 from J, leaving 15 bases between them.

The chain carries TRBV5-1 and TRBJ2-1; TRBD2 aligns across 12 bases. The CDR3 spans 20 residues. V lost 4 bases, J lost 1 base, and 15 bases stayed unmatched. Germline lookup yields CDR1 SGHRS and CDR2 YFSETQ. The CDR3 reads CASSQRGLAGTTRSYNEQFF. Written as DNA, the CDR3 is TGCGCCAGCAGCCAAAGGGGACTAGCGGGCACTACGAGATCCTACAATGAGCAGTTCTTC. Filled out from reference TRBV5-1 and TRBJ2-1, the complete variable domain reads KAGVTQTPRYLIKTRGQQVTLSCSPISGHRSVSWYQQTPGQGLQFLFEYFSETQRNKGNFPGRFSGRQFSNSRSEMNVSTLELGDSALYLCASSQRGLAGTTRSYNEQFFGPGTRLTVL.

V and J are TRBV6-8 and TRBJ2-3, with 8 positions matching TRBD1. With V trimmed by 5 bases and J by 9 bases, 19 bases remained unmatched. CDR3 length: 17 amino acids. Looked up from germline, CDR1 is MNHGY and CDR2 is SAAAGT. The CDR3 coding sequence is TGTGCCAGCAGTGGACAGGGCTTGGTCCAACCCCCAGGGACGCAGTATTTT. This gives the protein CASSGQGLVQPPGTQYF.